Here is one T cell receptor (beta chain) with its context. Antigen: not known. The sample comes from a study of CD8+ T cells in alopecia areata. The wider study: Each of the treated patients was given oral tofacitinib, 5 to 10 mg twice daily, for moderate-to-severe alopecia areata. Study-wide points: Since there was just one nonresponder, nobody can yet say how baseline CD8+ expansion ties to response.

Treatment given: oral pan-JAK inhibitor, 5-10 mg twice daily. Extraction and reverse transcription of RNA yielded cDNA as the sequencing template. This table comes from immunoSEQ multiplex PCR, and its TCRdb copy is limited to in-frame clones, with some not included. The data contain over 150,000 clones, roughly 60% of them singletons. Germline CDR1 and CDR2: GTSNPN and SVGIG (reference sequence). The CDR3 sequence is 13 residues long. The trim removed 4 bases at V and 8 bases at J, leaving 8 bases unmatched. Sample: CD4+ T cells sorted from blood, taken at week 24, from a patient treated with tofacitinib. The origin of this receptor is a human donor with alopecia areata. V and J are TRBV30 and TRBJ2-1, with 7 bases fitting TRBD2. This CDR3 is CAWMREFSYEQFF. CDR3 nucleotides: TGTGCCTGGATGCGGGAGTTTTCCTATGAGCAGTTCTTC.